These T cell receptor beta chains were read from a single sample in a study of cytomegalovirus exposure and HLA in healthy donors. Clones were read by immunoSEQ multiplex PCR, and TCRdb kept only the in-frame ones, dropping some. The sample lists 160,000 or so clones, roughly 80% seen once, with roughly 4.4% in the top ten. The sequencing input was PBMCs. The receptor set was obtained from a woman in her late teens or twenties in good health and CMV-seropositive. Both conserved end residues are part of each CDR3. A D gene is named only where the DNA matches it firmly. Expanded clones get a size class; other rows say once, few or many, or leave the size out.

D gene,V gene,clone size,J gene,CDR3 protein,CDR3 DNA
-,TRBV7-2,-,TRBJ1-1,CASSLGGPTVAFF,TGTGCCAGCAGCTTAGGGGGGCCAACGGTGGCTTTCTTT
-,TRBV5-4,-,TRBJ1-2,CASSFPGEDYGYTF,TGTGCCAGCAGCTTCCCGGGGGAGGACTATGGCTACACCTTC
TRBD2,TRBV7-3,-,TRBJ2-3,CASSPYGTSGGGTDTQYF,TGTGCCAGCAGCCCGTACGGGACTAGCGGGGGAGGCACAGATACGCAGTATTTT
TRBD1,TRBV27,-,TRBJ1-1,CASSLGTGRGTEAFF,TGTGCCAGCAGTCTCGGGACAGGGAGGGGCACTGAAGCTTTCTTT
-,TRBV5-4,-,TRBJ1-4,CASSLRGGGNEKLFF,TGTGCCAGCAGCTTGCGAGGGGGGGGTAATGAAAAACTGTTTTTT
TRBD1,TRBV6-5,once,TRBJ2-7,CASSRGGQGTYEQYF,TGTGCCAGCAGCCGCGGGGGACAGGGCACCTACGAGCAGTACTTC
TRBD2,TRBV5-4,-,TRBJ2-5,CASSLGTSGFQETQYF,TGTGCCAGCAGCTTGGGAACTAGCGGATTTCAAGAGACCCAGTACTTC
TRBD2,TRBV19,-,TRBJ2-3,CASSMGGASGATDTQYF,TGTGCCAGTAGTATGGGTGGGGCTAGCGGGGCTACAGATACGCAGTATTTT
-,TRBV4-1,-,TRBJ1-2,CASSQAGTGYYGYTF,TGCGCCAGCAGCCAAGCGGGAACAGGGTATTATGGCTACACCTTC
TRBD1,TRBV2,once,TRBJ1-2,CASSEQGDYGYTF,TGTGCCAGCAGTGAGCAGGGGGACTATGGCTACACCTTC
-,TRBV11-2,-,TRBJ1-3,CASSILGNTIYF,TGTGCCAGCAGCATCCTTGGAAACACCATATATTTT
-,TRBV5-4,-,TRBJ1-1,CASSQPKFGNFDTEAFF,TGTGCCAGCAGCCAGCCTAAGTTCGGGAACTTCGACACTGAAGCTTTCTTT
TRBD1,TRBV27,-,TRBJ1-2,CASSLTPPGQGAYGYTF,TGTGCCAGCAGTTTAACCCCCCCGGGACAGGGGGCCTATGGCTACACCTTC
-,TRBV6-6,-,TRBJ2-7,CASSHETRREQYF,TGTGCCAGCAGCCACGAGACTAGGAGAGAGCAGTACTTC
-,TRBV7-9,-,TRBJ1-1,CASSLQGFNTEAFF,TGTGCCAGCAGCTTACAGGGCTTCAACACTGAAGCTTTCTTT
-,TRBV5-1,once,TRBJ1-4,CASSAGGGDEKLFF,TGCGCCAGCAGCGCTGGCGGGGGAGATGAAAAACTGTTTTTT
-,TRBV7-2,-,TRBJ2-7,CASSLALGPTDGSEQYF,TGTGCCAGCAGCTTAGCGCTAGGTCCTACCGACGGCTCTGAGCAGTACTTC
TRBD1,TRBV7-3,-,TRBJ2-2,CASSLASGTGGARSGELFF,TGTGCCAGCAGCTTGGCTTCCGGGACAGGGGGAGCGCGGAGCGGGGAGCTGTTTTTT
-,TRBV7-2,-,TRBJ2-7,CASSYLRFYEQYF,TGTGCCAGCAGCTACCTGAGGTTCTACGAGCAGTACTTC
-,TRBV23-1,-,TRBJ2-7,CASSQSSVYEQYF,TGCGCCAGCAGTCAATCATCTGTCTACGAGCAGTACTTC
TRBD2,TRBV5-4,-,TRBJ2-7,CASSLGAGGAGGPYEQYF,TGTGCCAGCAGCTTGGGGGCCGGGGGGGCGGGGGGCCCGTACGAGCAGTACTTC
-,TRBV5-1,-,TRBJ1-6,CASSLVVWPYNSPLHF,TGCGCCAGCAGCCTGGTTGTGTGGCCCTATAATTCACCCCTCCACTTT